Each of the 2 T cell receptor beta chains below was sequenced from the same sample in a study of blood T cell repertoires in COVID-19. Produced via immunoSEQ multiplex PCR; TCRdb's table is partial and in-frame only. Of a few hundred thousand clones listed, around nine tenths were seen once; the top ten hold roughly 4%. The specimen sequenced was PBMCs or T cells enriched from blood (not recorded which). All receptors derive from a woman in her twenties or thirties who had been exposed to COVID-19.

The chain is built from TRBV5-1 and TRBJ2-1; 7 bases agree with TRBD1. The germline CDR1 and CDR2 sequences are SGHRS and YFSETQ. This CDR3 has 15 amino acids. V gave up 3 bases and J gave up 0 bases; unmatched junction bases: 3. The CDR3 DNA sequence: TGCGCCAGCAGCTGGTCAGGGGGCTCCTACAATGAGCAGTTCTTC. This codes for CASSWSGGSYNEQFF. The variable domain in full, with the rest retrieved from reference TRBV5-1 and TRBJ2-1, is KAGVTQTPRYLIKTRGQQVTLSCSPISGHRSVSWYQQTPGQGLQFLFEYFSETQRNKGNFPGRFSGRQFSNSRSEMNVSTLELGDSALYLCASSWSGGSYNEQFFGPGTRLTVL.

This clone was seen a single time. The V and J genes are TRBV11-2 and TRBJ1-1; D gene uncertain. Looked up from germline, CDR1 is SGHAT and CDR2 is FQNNGV. This CDR3 is 12 amino acids long. V was trimmed by 1 base and J by 10 bases, leaving 10 bases between them. The CDR3 region is CASSLGGLLAFF. In nucleotides, the CDR3 is TGTGCCAGCAGCTTAGGCGGGCTACTAGCTTTCTTT.